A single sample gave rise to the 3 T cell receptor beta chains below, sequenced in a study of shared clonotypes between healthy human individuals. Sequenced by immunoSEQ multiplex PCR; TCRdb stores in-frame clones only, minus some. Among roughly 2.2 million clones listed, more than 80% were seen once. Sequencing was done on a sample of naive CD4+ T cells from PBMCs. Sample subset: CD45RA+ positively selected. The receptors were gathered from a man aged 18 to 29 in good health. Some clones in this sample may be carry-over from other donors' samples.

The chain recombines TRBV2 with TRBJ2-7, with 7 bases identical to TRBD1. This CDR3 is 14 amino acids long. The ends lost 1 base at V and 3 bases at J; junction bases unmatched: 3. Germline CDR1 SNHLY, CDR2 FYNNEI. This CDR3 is CASSEGRTGYEQYF. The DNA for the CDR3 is TGTGCCAGCAGTGAAGGAAGGACAGGCTACGAGCAGTACTTC.

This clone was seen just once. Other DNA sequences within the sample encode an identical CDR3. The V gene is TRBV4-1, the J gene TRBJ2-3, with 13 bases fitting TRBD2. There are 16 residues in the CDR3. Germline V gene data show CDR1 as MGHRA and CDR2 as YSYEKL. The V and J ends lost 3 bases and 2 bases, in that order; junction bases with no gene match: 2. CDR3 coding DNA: TGCGCCAGCAGCCAGGGGACTAGCGGGACCACAGATACGCAGTATTTT. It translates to CASSQGTSGTTDTQYF.

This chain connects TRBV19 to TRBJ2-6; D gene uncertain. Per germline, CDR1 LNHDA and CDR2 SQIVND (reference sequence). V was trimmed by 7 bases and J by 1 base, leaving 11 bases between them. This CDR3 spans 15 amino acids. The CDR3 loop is CASMESGSGANVLTF. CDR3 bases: TGTGCCAGTATGGAATCGGGTTCTGGGGCCAACGTCCTGACTTTC.